This entry is about one T cell receptor (beta chain). No antigen is known for it. Compared with germline, one end of the junction differs, possibly owing to a read error. The data derive from a study of vaccination effects on CD4 cells after COVID-19. The overall study: Antigen-specific CD4+ T cells expanded by the ViraFEST assay with viral peptide pools were then sequenced. The culture medium for 2 million or so PBMC per well included 10 IU/ml IL-2 and about 10 ug/ml peptides.

Sequencing was performed with immunoSEQ multiplex PCR; in TCRdb, only in-frame clones are kept and a portion is missing. This table has under 35,000 clones, 74% appearing once. Regarding the study as a whole: Marked clonal contraction of both clone types appeared late after vaccination.

Isolation of CD4+ T cells took place after ten to eleven days of culture. The vaccine given was either BNT162b2 or mRNA-1273, in two doses. Among the vaccine recipients, none had a prior SARS-CoV-2 infection, and nucleocapsid antibodies were negative. Germline V gene lookup returns CDR1 SNHLY and CDR2 FYNNEI. This CDR3 region has 13 residues. This TCR was recovered from a human donor who received a COVID-19 vaccine. The chain uses TRBV2 and TRBJ1-1, with a weak D call TRBD1 (5 bases). The source material was CD4+ T cells from PBMCs cultured without peptide, sampled after COVID-19 vaccination. The CDR3 sequence is CASSGGPWGEAFF. Written as DNA, the CDR3 is TGTGCTAGCAGTGGGGGTCCGTGGGGTGAAGCTTTCTTT.